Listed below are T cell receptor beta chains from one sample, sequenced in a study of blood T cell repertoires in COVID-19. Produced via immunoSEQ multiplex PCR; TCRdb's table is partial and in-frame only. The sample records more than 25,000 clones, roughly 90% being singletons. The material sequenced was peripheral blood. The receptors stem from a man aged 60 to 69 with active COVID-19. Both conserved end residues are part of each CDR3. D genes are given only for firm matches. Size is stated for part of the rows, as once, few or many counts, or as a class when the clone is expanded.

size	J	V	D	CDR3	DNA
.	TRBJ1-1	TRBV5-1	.	CASSLEGAKGAFF	TGCGCCAGCAGCTTGGAAGGGGCCAAGGGAGCTTTCTTT
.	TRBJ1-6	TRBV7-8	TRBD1	CASSSGQGVNSPLHF	TGTGCCAGCAGCTCCGGACAGGGAGTAAATTCACCCCTCCACTTT
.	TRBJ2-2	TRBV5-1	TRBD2	CASSLLGPGGASGELFF	TGCGCCAGCAGCTTGTTAGGGCCCGGGGGGGCCTCCGGGGAGCTGTTTTTT
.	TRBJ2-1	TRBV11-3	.	CASSPGLGESYNEQFF	TGTGCCAGCAGCCCGGGACTCGGGGAATCCTACAATGAGCAGTTCTTC
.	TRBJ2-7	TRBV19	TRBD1	CASSRDSATYEQYF	TGTGCCAGTAGTAGGGACAGTGCCACTTACGAGCAGTACTTC
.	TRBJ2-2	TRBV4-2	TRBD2	CASSQEAGGNTGELFF	TGTGCCAGCAGCCAAGAAGCGGGGGGGAACACCGGGGAGCTGTTTTTT
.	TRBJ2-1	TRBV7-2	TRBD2	CASSKTTSGVFF	TGTGCCAGCAGCAAAACCACTAGCGGGGTGTTCTTC
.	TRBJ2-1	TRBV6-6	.	CASSPGGGFGGAGQFF	TGTGCCAGCAGCCCCGGCGGGGGTTTCGGGGGCGCAGGGCAGTTCTTC
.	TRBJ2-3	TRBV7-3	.	CASSLIGQVGDTQYF	TGTGCCAGCAGCTTAATTGGGCAGGTAGGAGATACGCAGTATTTT
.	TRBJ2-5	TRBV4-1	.	CASSQGAQETQYF	TGCGCCAGCAGCCAAGGGGCCCAAGAGACCCAGTACTTC
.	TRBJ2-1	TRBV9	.	CASSVAGLGYNEQFF	TGTGCCAGCAGCGTAGCCGGACTTGGTTACAATGAGCAGTTCTTC
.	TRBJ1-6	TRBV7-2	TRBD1	CASSFTGTENSPLHF	TGTGCCAGCAGCTTTACCGGGACAGAGAATTCACCCCTCCACTTT
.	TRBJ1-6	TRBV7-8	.	CASSLGRRTVAFSPLHF	TGTGCCAGCAGCTTAGGGAGGAGGACGGTGGCTTTTTCACCCCTCCACTTT
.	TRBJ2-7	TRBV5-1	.	CASSLDFGTIRFYYEQYF	TGCGCCAGCAGCTTGGATTTCGGGACAATTCGGTTTTACTACGAGCAGTACTTC
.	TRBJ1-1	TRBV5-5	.	CASSLARPGEVAFF	TGTGCCAGCAGCTTGGCCCGACCCGGGGAAGTTGCTTTCTTT
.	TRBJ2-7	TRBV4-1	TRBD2	CASSQAGTSAYEQYF	TGCGCCAGCAGCCAGGCCGGGACTAGCGCTTACGAGCAGTACTTC
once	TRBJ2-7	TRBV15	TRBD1	CATSRGQGNPYEQYF	TGTGCCACCAGCAGGGGACAGGGGAATCCCTACGAGCAGTACTTC
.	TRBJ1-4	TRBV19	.	CASSIQRRQSEKLFF	TGTGCCAGTAGTATACAGCGACGACAGTCGGAAAAACTGTTTTTT
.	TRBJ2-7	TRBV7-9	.	CASSLGQDYEQYF	TGTGCCAGCAGCTTAGGACAGGACTACGAGCAGTACTTC
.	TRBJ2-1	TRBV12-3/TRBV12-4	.	CASRKRGSNEQFF	TGTGCCAGCAGGAAACGGGGGTCCAATGAGCAGTTCTTC
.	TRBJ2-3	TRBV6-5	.	CASSYLRATDTQYF	TGTGCCAGCAGTTACCTGCGGGCCACAGATACGCAGTATTTT
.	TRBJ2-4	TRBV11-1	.	CASSMQGAKNIQYF	TGTGCCAGCAGCATGCAGGGGGCCAAAAACATTCAGTACTTC
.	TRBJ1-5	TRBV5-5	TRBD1	CASSRTGGANQPQHF	TGTGCCAGCAGCCGCACAGGGGGCGCCAATCAGCCCCAGCATTTT
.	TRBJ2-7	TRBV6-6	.	CAHRRGRAYEQYF	TGTGCCCACCGGAGAGGGAGAGCCTACGAGCAGTACTTC
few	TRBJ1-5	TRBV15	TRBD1	CATSTRDSYSNQPQHF	TGTGCCACCAGCACTCGGGACAGCTATAGCAATCAGCCCCAGCATTTT
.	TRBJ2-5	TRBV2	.	CASSDPGAGSKTQYF	TGTGCCAGCAGTGACCCAGGGGCAGGCTCCAAGACCCAGTACTTC
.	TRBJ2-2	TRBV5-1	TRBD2	CASSLARGGVDGELFF	TGCGCCAGCAGCTTGGCGCGGGGGGGCGTTGACGGGGAGCTGTTTTTT
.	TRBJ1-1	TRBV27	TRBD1	CASSAGQSTEAFF	TGTGCCAGCAGTGCGGGACAGAGCACTGAAGCTTTCTTT
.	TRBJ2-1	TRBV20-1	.	CSARRYNEQFF	TGCAGTGCTAGGCGGTACAATGAGCAGTTCTTC
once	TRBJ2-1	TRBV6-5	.	CASSYRRGEQFF	TGTGCCAGCAGTTACCGGAGGGGTGAGCAGTTCTTC
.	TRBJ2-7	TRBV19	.	CASSVYRDYEQYF	TGTGCCAGTAGTGTATACAGGGACTACGAGCAGTACTTC
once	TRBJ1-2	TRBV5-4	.	CASSKTSGDGYTF	TGTGCCAGCAGCAAGACGTCAGGGGATGGCTACACCTTC
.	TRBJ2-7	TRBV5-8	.	CASSFVREQYF	TGTGCCAGCAGCTTCGTGCGCGAGCAGTACTTC
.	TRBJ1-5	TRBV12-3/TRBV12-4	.	CASSVQEGQPQHF	TGTGCCAGCAGTGTACAGGAGGGGCAGCCCCAGCATTTT
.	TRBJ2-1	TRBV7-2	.	CASSLVRLESHEQFF	TGTGCCAGCAGCTTGGTACGCCTAGAAAGCCATGAGCAGTTCTTC
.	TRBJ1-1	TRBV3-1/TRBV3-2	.	CASSQGAGLTEAFF	TGTGCCAGCAGCCAAGGAGCAGGACTCACTGAAGCTTTCTTT
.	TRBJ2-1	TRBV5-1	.	CASSLDYYNEQFF	TGCGCCAGCAGCTTGGATTATTACAATGAGCAGTTCTTC
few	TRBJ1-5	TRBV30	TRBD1	CAWSVRGQQPQHF	TGTGCCTGGAGTGTGAGGGGGCAGCAGCCCCAGCATTTT
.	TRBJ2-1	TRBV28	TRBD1	CASSGTGGRYNEQFF	TGTGCCAGCAGCGGAACAGGGGGCCGGTACAATGAGCAGTTCTTC
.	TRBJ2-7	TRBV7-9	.	CASRGYDSYEQYF	TGTGCCAGCAGGGGCTACGACTCCTACGAGCAGTACTTC
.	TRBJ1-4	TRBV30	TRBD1	CAWSVGTASNEKLFF	TGTGCCTGGAGTGTGGGGACAGCCTCTAATGAAAAACTGTTTTTT
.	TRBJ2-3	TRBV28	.	CASSLNPTGTDTQYF	TGTGCCAGCAGTTTAAACCCGACAGGCACAGATACGCAGTATTTT
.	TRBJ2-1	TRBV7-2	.	CASSLGRQTNEQFF	TGTGCCAGCAGCTTAGGGCGGCAGACCAATGAGCAGTTCTTC
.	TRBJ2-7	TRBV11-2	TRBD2	CASSRRLAGEREQYF	TGTGCCAGCAGCCGTCGACTAGCGGGGGAGCGCGAGCAGTACTTC
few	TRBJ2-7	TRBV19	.	CASSLNREGTYEQYF	TGTGCCAGTAGTTTGAATCGGGAAGGGACCTACGAGCAGTACTTC
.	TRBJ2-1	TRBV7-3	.	CASSFRGTRNNEQFF	TGTGCCAGCAGCTTTCGCGGGACTCGAAACAATGAGCAGTTCTTC
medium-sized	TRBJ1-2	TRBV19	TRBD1	CASKGQGFLYGYTF	TGTGCCAGTAAAGGACAGGGGTTCCTCTATGGCTACACCTTC
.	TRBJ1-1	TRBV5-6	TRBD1	CASSFGTEPFGAFF	TGTGCCAGCAGCTTCGGGACAGAACCTTTTGGGGCTTTCTTT
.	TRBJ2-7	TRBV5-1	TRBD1	CASSLSTGLLYEQYF	TGCGCCAGCAGCTTGTCGACAGGGCTCCTGTACGAGCAGTACTTC
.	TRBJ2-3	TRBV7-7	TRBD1	CASSGQGIGGTQYF	TGTGCTAGCTCAGGACAGGGGATAGGGGGTACGCAGTATTTT
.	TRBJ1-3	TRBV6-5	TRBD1	CASRTGVGNTIYF	TGTGCCAGCAGAACAGGGGTTGGAAACACCATATATTTT
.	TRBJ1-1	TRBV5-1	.	CASRELNTEAFF	TGCGCCAGCCGGGAGCTGAACACTGAAGCTTTCTTT
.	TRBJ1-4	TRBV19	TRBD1	CASSRGTVANEKLFF	TGTGCCAGTAGTAGGGGGACAGTCGCAAATGAAAAACTGTTTTTT
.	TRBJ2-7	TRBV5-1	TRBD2	CASSLGTSGGYEQYF	TGCGCCAGCAGCCTAGGGACTAGCGGGGGCTACGAGCAGTACTTC
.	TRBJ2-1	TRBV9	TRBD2	CASSVDVAGTYNEQFF	TGTGCCAGCAGCGTAGATGTAGCGGGGACCTACAATGAGCAGTTCTTC
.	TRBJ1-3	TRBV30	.	CAWAGYAGNTIYF	TGTGCCTGGGCAGGGTACGCTGGAAACACCATATATTTT
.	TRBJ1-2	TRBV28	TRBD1	CASRTGGRNYGYTF	TGTGCCAGCAGAACAGGGGGAAGGAACTATGGCTACACCTTC
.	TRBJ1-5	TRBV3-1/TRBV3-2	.	CASSQSSGGKPQHF	TGTGCCAGCAGCCAATCCTCCGGGGGAAAGCCCCAGCATTTT
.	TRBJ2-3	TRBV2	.	CASRETGLPGDTQYF	TGTGCCAGCAGGGAAACGGGACTCCCTGGGGATACGCAGTATTTT
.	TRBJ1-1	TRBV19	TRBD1	CASSIQGANTEAFF	TGTGCCAGTAGTATACAGGGGGCGAACACTGAAGCTTTCTTT